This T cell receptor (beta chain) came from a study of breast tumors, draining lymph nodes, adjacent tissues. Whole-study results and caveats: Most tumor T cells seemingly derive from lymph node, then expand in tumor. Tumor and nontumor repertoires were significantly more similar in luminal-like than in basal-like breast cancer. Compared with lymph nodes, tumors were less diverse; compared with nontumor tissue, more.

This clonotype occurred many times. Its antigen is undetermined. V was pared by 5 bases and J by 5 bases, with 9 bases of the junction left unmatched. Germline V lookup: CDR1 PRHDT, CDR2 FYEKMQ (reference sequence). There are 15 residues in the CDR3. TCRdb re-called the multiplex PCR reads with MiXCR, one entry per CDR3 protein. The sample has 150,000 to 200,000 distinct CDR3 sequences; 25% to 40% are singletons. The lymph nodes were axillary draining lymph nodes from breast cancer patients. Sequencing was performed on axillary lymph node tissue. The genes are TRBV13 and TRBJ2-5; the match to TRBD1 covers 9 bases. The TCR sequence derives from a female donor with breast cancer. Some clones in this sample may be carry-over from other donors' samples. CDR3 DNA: TGTGCCAGCAGCATCGGACAGGGGTTAGGTGAGACCCAGTACTTC. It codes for CASSIGQGLGETQYF.